The clone carrying this TCR beta chain has more than one count but fewer than ten. Antigen: not known. This sample was taken from a study of T-cell memory formation after mild COVID-19. A 5'RACE reaction primed in the constant segment made cDNA libraries of TCR alpha and TCR beta, and these carried sample barcodes and UMIs. One entry per CDR3 protein results from TCRdb running MiXCR on the 5' RACE reads. Of some 410,000 distinct CDR3 sequences in the sample, less than 25% were seen once. CDR3 length equals 15 residues. Trimming cost V 2 bases and J 9 bases, with 16 bases left between them. In germline, CDR1 is KGHDR, CDR2 SFDVKD. Study outcomes and limitations: CD8+ contracting clones occupied EMRA, while CD4+ ones occupied mainly CM and EM. Confirmation of SARS-CoV-2 specificity was lacking for second-wave clones peaking day 37. Clones contracting across day 15 to 85 had a balanced CD4/CD8 profile; later expanding clones leaned CD4+.

The V gene is TRBV24-1, the J gene TRBJ2-1; D may be TRBD1 (6 bases). The sequencing sample was made of PBMCs or a T cell subset sorted from them (not recorded which). This TCR was sampled from an adult woman who had mild COVID-19 (a few samples of this study predate the infection). Cell type and time point are not known. The CDR3 nucleotides are TGTGCCACCAGTGATTCGTGGACAGCCGCGGGTGAGCAGTTCTTC. This encodes CATSDSWTAAGEQFF.